The clone carrying this T cell receptor (beta chain) is a singleton in its sample. CDR1 MNHEY and CDR2 SVGAGI come from the germline V gene. After removal of 5 bases from V and 4 bases from J, the junction contained 9 bases not matched to a gene. The CDR3 runs 15 residues. This sample was taken from a study of shared clonotypes between healthy human individuals. Profiled with immunoSEQ multiplex PCR; TCRdb holds only in-frame clones, not every one. The sample has about 1.1 million clones; around 77% are singletons. Specimen: memory CD4+ T cells from PBMCs. The subset here: CD45RA-negative fraction. The gene calls are TRBV6-5 and TRBJ1-2, with 8 bases fitting TRBD1. This TCR was sampled from a man between 18 and 35 years old in good health. Some clones in this sample may be carry-over from other donors' samples. CDR3 amino acids: CASSLGQGSSYGYTF. The CDR3 coding sequence is TGTGCCAGCAGTCTCGGACAGGGCTCCTCCTATGGCTACACCTTC.